Sequencing of this T cell receptor beta chain was carried out in a study of T cell responses to AZD1222 COVID-19 vaccine. Study-wide results and caveats: Reports say nearly half of spike-specific TCRs go after unmutated variant regions. Spike-specific TCRs gained breadth and depth after people received two AZD1222 doses.

This clone has just one count. Its target is unknown. Produced via immunoSEQ multiplex PCR; TCRdb's table is partial and in-frame only. The repertoire holds 95,000 to 150,000 clones, around 91% seen once, with around 1.7% in the top ten. There are 13 residues in the CDR3. V lost 0 bases, J lost 8 bases, and 11 bases lay in between. Per germline, CDR1 SGHRS and CDR2 YFSETQ. This chain uses TRBV5-1 with TRBJ1-1; the D gene is possibly TRBD1 (5 bases). The TCR was taken from an adult in good health. Sequencing was performed on peripheral blood, taken on day 0 of AZD1222 vaccination. The chain's CDR3 is CASSLGGRTEAFF. The DNA for the CDR3 is TGCGCCAGCAGCTTGGGGGGACGGACAGAAGCTTTCTTT.